These 2 T cell receptor beta chains were sequenced from one sample in a study of human T cells and chemical hapten exposure. A single record per CDR3 protein comes from TCRdb applying MiXCR to the RACE reads. In the table there are 250,000 or so distinct CDR3 sequences, approximately 7.5% of which are singletons. Indicated time point: pre-sensitization, week 0. The treatment here: therapeutic diphenylcyclopropenone sensitization with weekly scalp DPC. Specimen: whole blood, collected in connection with sensitization to the hapten diphenylcyclopropenone (DPC). The receptors shown here come from a man aged 18 to 29 with alopecia areata. Some clones in this sample may be carry-over from other donors' samples.

The chain has TRBV7-2 and TRBJ2-1; no clear D. The length of the CDR3 is 14 residues. CDR1 is SGHTA, CDR2 FQGNSA, per germline. V was shortened by 5 bases and J by 9 bases, with 17 bases between the two germline ends. For the CDR3, the DNA is TGTGCCAGCAGCGTAAACCATGACATAGCTGAGCAGTTCTTC. Amino acid sequence: CASSVNHDIAEQFF.

This clonotype was recorded many times. The chain recombines TRBV6-2 or TRBV6-3 with TRBJ2-4; 7 bases fit TRBD2. V lost 6 bases and J lost 0; bases outside the gene matches: 5. There are 15 residues in the CDR3. Germline V lookup: CDR1 MNHEY, CDR2 SVGEGT. CDR3 sequence reads: CASSPGRVAKNIQYF. In DNA form, the CDR3 reads TGTGCCAGCAGCCCTGGGAGGGTAGCCAAAAACATTCAGTACTTC.